Following are 5 T cell receptor beta chains from one sample sequenced in a study of blood T cell repertoires in COVID-19. Profiled with immunoSEQ multiplex PCR; TCRdb holds only in-frame clones, not every one. This table holds a few hundred thousand clones, approximately 92% found once. The material sequenced was PBMCs or T cells enriched from blood (not recorded which). The receptors originated from a woman aged 18-35 years who had recovered from COVID-19.

The chain has TRBV10-2 and TRBJ1-1; tentatively, D is TRBD1 (6 bases). Trimming removed 3 bases from V and 1 base from J, with 9 bases in between. Germline assignment: CDR1 WSHSY and CDR2 SAAADI. The CDR3 contains 14 residues. CDR3 sequence reads: CASSDVRGNTEAFF. For the CDR3, the DNA is TGCGCCAGCAGTGATGTCAGGGGGAACACTGAAGCTTTCTTT.

The chain links TRBV19 to TRBJ2-3; TRBD1 is a possible D gene (5 bases). V lost 7 bases to trimming and J lost 1 base, with 15 bases between them. The CDR3 loop spans 15 amino acids. Germline V CDR1 and CDR2: LNHDA, SQIVND (reference sequence). The CDR3 nucleotides read TGTGCCAGTATGCCCAGGGATGGGGGCACAGATACGCAGTATTTT. This sequence encodes CASMPRDGGTDTQYF.

This chain's CDR3 is CASSPGTGGREQYF. Written as DNA, the CDR3 is TGCGCCAGCAGCCCAGGGACAGGGGGCCGCGAGCAGTACTTC. The chain links TRBV5-1 to TRBJ2-7; TRBD1 agrees at 12 bases. V lost 4 bases and J lost 6; bases outside the gene matches: 5. The CDR3 runs to 14 residues. Germline V gene data show CDR1 as SGHRS and CDR2 as YFSETQ.

The chain combines TRBV29-1 with TRBJ1-4; D is undetermined. The V end lost 1 base, the J end lost 0 bases, and 6 bases lay between the germline ends. The CDR3 has 14 residues. CDR1 is SQVTM, CDR2 ANQGSEA, per germline. The CDR3 nucleotides are TGCAGCGTTGAAGGGCATGCAACTAATGAAAAACTGTTTTTT. This encodes CSVEGHATNEKLFF.

The chain couples TRBV13 to TRBJ2-1; maybe TRBD2 (5 bases). V lost 5 bases and J lost 4, with 15 bases in between. This CDR3 region has 15 residues. CDR1 is PRHDT and CDR2 is FYEKMQ in the germline V gene (reference sequence). The CDR3 nucleotides read TGTGCCAGCAGCGTCTCTAGCCCGTCATACAATGAGCAGTTCTTC. Protein sequence: CASSVSSPSYNEQFF.